Reported below is one TCR beta chain. The sample is drawn from a study of cytomegalovirus exposure and HLA in healthy donors. PCR was performed using 60 Vbeta and 13 Jbeta primers. Clones were read by immunoSEQ multiplex PCR, and TCRdb kept only the in-frame ones, dropping some. The sample shows under 200,000 clones, approximately 80% of them seen only once. The CDR3 is 15 residues long. J lost 5 bases, V lost 3 bases, and 9 bases had no gene match. CDR1 and CDR2 (germline): LNHNV, YYDKDF (reference sequence). The sequence was collected from a woman aged 50 to 60 in good health and CMV-seropositive. Sequenced material: PBMCs. The J gene is TRBJ2-5, the V gene TRBV15, with 7 bases identical to TRBD1. This CDR3 is CATSSLQGSWETQYF. Here the CDR3 DNA reads TGTGCCACCAGCAGCCTACAGGGGTCCTGGGAGACCCAGTACTTC.